In its sample, the clone carrying this TCR beta chain was seen once. The data were taken from a study of cytomegalovirus exposure and HLA in healthy donors. With 60 Vbeta and 13 Jbeta primers, the PCR was carried out. This table comes from immunoSEQ multiplex PCR, and its TCRdb copy is limited to in-frame clones, with some not included. The data hold about 180,000 clones, with around 81% observed a single time. This receptor was taken from a woman in her thirties in good health and CMV-seronegative. What was sequenced was PBMCs.

CDR3 sequence (DNA): TGTGCCAGCGGGACAGGGGACAACGAGCAGTACTTC. Protein: CASGTGDNEQYF. This rearrangement joins TRBV28 to TRBJ2-7; 10 bases are shared with TRBD1. The length of the CDR3 is 12 residues. Germline assignment: CDR1 MDHEN and CDR2 SYDVKM. V dropped 8 bases and J dropped 5; count of bases not matched to a gene: 3.